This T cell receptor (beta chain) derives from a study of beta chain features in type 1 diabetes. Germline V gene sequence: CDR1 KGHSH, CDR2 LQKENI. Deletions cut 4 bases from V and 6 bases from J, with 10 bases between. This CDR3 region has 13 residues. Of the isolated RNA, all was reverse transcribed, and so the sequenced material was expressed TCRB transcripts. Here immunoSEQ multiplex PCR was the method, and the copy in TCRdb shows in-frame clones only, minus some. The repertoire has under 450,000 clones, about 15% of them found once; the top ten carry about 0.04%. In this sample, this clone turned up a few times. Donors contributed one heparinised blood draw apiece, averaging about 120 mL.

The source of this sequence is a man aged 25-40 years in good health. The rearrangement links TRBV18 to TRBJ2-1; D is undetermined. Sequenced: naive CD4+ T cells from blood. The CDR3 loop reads CASSRKEGNEQFF. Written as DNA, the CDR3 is TGTGCCAGCTCACGTAAGGAAGGCAATGAGCAGTTCTTC.